This T cell receptor beta chain was profiled in a study of cytomegalovirus exposure and HLA in healthy donors. Study-wide results and limits: Specific recognition of CMV antigens was confirmed in vitro for a few chains (all CMV-associated).

The PCR made use of 60 Vbeta and 13 Jbeta primers. Method: immunoSEQ multiplex PCR; TCRdb's copy keeps in-frame clones and lacks some. Here the sample spans 150,000 to 200,000 clones, around 84% being singletons. Germline CDR1 is MRHNA and CDR2 is SNTAGT. The CDR3 covers 14 residues. Trimming shortened V by 3 bases and J by 1 base, and 9 bases separated the two germline ends. Note on this clone: Its antigen is currently unknown.

V is TRBV6-4 and J is TRBJ2-5; tentatively, D is TRBD2 (6 bases). The receptor's source is a woman under 30 in good health and CMV-seronegative. The material sequenced was PBMCs. The CDR3 sequence is CASSEGGGQETQYF. In nucleotides, the CDR3 is TGTGCCAGCAGTGAGGGGGGTGGCCAAGAGACCCAGTACTTC.